The T cell receptor beta chain under discussion was sequenced for a study of blood T cell repertoires in COVID-19. Study overall: Acute and convalescent COVID-19 specimens originated in the United States, Italy and Spain. PBMCs, B-cell-depleted T cells, or T cells were the source of the cDNA or gDNA that made up the material.

In the study's own analysis: Counts of nucleated cells, estimated from reference gene primer amplification, were obtained. Here immunoSEQ multiplex PCR was the method, and the copy in TCRdb shows in-frame clones only, minus some. That table gives V, J and clone size, and the DNA gave D and trimming. The sample lists around 230,000 clones, 87% seen once, with just over 7% in the top ten. The CDR3 covers 15 residues. Germline assignment: CDR1 SNHLY and CDR2 FYNNEI. Trimming shortened V by 1 base and J by 2 bases, and 11 bases separated the two germline ends. The receptor comes from a man aged 60 to 69 who had recovered from COVID-19. Sequenced input: peripheral blood. The chain uses TRBV2 and TRBJ2-5; D ambiguous. CDR3 bases: TGTGCCAGCAGTGAAGACCTCGGCAGGCAAGAGACCCAGTACTTC. It encodes CASSEDLGRQETQYF. Variable domain in full (rest from reference TRBV2 and TRBJ2-5): EPEVTQTPSHQVTQMGQEVILRCVPISNHLYFYWYRQILGQKVEFLVSFYNNEISEKSEIFDDQFSVERPDGSNFTLKIRSTKLEDSAMYFCASSEDLGRQETQYFGPGTRLLVL.